This is a list of T cell receptor beta chains from one sample in a study of blood T cell repertoires in COVID-19. The table came from immunoSEQ multiplex PCR; TCRdb's copy has only in-frame clones and leaves some out. The sample includes about 20,000 clones, roughly 90% of them seen just once. Sequenced: peripheral blood. Receptor source: a human donor in a cohort sampled during active COVID-19. Both conserved end residues are part of each CDR3. The D gene is left open where the match is weak. Clone size is not always given. Where it is, it says once, few, many or a class for expanded clones.

v_call	j_call	d_call	clone_size	cdr3_nt	cdr3_aa
TRBV7-9	TRBJ1-1	TRBD1	NA	TGTGCCAGCAGCTTTTTGGGACAGGTTAACACTGAAGCTTTCTTT	CASSFLGQVNTEAFF
TRBV5-5	TRBJ1-1	TRBD1	NA	TGTGCCAGCAGCTTGGGGCCCCAGGGGGCAGCTGAAGCTTTCTTT	CASSLGPQGAAEAFF
TRBV4-1	TRBJ1-2	NA	NA	TGCGCCAGCAGCCAAGAGGGAGGGGATGGCTACACCTTC	CASSQEGGDGYTF
TRBV5-1	TRBJ2-2	NA	NA	TGCGCCAGCAGCCGAGACACCGGGGAGCTGTTTTTT	CASSRDTGELFF
TRBV28	TRBJ2-7	NA	NA	TGTGCCACCCAAACCGGGAGTTTCTACGAGCAGTACTTC	CATQTGSFYEQYF
TRBV11-3	TRBJ2-7	NA	once	TGTGCCAGCAGCTCTAACCTCGTCGAGCAGTACTTC	CASSSNLVEQYF
TRBV3-1/TRBV3-2	TRBJ2-1	NA	NA	TGTGCCAGCAGCCAAGGACTGCTTGACAATGAGCAGTTCTTC	CASSQGLLDNEQFF
TRBV11-2	TRBJ1-3	NA	once	TGTGCCAGCAGCCCCCTCAACAGTCTCTCTGGAAACACCATATATTTT	CASSPLNSLSGNTIYF
TRBV4-1	TRBJ1-3	NA	NA	TGCGCCAGCAGCCAGTCAGAGGTGCTCTCTGGAAGCACCATATATTTT	CASSQSEVLSGSTIYF
TRBV18	TRBJ1-5	NA	NA	TGTGCCAGCTCCCCTCTGGGGCTCCCTAAAGGCGATCAGCCCCAGCATTTT	CASSPLGLPKGDQPQHF
TRBV28	TRBJ1-2	NA	NA	TGTGCCAGCAGACAGGACGGAACTAACTATGGCTACACCTTC	CASRQDGTNYGYTF
TRBV7-9	TRBJ2-1	TRBD1	few	TGTGCCAGCAGCCCGAACGGGACAGGGACAAATGAGCAGTTCTTC	CASSPNGTGTNEQFF
TRBV12-3/TRBV12-4	TRBJ1-1	NA	NA	TGTGCCAGCAGGTACGGGACTGAAGCTTTCTTT	CASRYGTEAFF
TRBV28	TRBJ1-1	TRBD1	NA	TGTGCCAGCAAAGGGGGCGGGACAGGGAACACTGAAGCTTTCTTT	CASKGGGTGNTEAFF
TRBV5-1	TRBJ2-7	TRBD1	NA	TGCGCCAGCAGCCCGAACAGGGGAGAGGGCTACGAGCAGTACTTC	CASSPNRGEGYEQYF
TRBV7-6	TRBJ2-5	NA	NA	TGTGCCAGCAGCTACTTTAGCGGAGCCGAACAAGAGACCCAGTACTTC	CASSYFSGAEQETQYF
TRBV3-1/TRBV3-2	TRBJ1-4	NA	NA	TGTGCCAGCAGCCACGCGGGGGCGGATAATGAAAAACTGTTTTTT	CASSHAGADNEKLFF
TRBV29-1	TRBJ1-2	TRBD1	NA	TGCAGCGTTGAAAACAGGGGGCAGGACTATGGCTACACCTTC	CSVENRGQDYGYTF